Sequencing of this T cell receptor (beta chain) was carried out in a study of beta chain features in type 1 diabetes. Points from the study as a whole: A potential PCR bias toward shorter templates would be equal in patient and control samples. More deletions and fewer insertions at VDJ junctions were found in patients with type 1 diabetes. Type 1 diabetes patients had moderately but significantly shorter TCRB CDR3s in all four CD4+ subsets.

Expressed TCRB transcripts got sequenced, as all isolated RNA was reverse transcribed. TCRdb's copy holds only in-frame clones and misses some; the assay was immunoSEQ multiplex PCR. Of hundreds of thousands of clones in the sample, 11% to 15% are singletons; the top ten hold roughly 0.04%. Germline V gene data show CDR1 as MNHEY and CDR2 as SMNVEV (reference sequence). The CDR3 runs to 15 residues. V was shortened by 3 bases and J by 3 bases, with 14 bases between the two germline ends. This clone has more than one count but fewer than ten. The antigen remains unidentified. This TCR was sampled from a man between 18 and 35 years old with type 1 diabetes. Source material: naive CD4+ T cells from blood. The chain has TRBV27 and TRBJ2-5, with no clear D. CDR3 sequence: CASSFFIGQKETQYF. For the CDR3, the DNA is TGTGCCAGCAGTTTTTTCATCGGGCAAAAAGAGACCCAGTACTTC.